Listed here are 26 T cell receptor beta chains from one sample, sequenced in a study of blood T cell repertoires in COVID-19. The data were produced by immunoSEQ multiplex PCR, yet TCRdb's version contains in-frame clones alone and is incomplete. The sample lists 150,000 or so clones; roughly 90% were seen once. The material sequenced was peripheral blood. The receptor source for this set is a man in his thirties or forties with COVID-19, enrolled during active disease.

The chain is built from TRBV5-6 and TRBJ1-2, with D possibly matching TRBD1 (6 bases). This CDR3 has 15 amino acids. Trimming left V 1 base short and J 4 bases short, with 14 bases between. CDR1 SGHDT and CDR2 YYEEEE come from the germline V gene. DNA of the CDR3: TGTGCCAGCAGCTTGTACCGGGGGGCGGCCTATGGCTACACCTTC. Amino acids: CASSLYRGAAYGYTF.

This rearrangement joins TRBV9 to TRBJ2-3, with 10 bases matching TRBD2. Germline values: CDR1 SGDLS, CDR2 YYNGEE. The CDR3 runs to 15 residues. Trimming cost V 4 bases and J 2 bases; bases outside gene matches: 4. The CDR3 DNA reads as TGTGCCAGCAGCAATGGACTAGCGGACACAGATACGCAGTATTTT. Translated: CASSNGLADTDTQYF.

V is TRBV6-5 and J is TRBJ1-3, with D possibly being TRBD1 (6 bases). Between the trimmed V and J ends, which lost 0 bases and 1 base, there was a span of 10 bases. This CDR3 contains 16 residues. Germline V CDR1 and CDR2: MNHEY, SVGAGI. In DNA form, the CDR3 reads TGTGCCAGCAGTTACTCGATCAGGGGATCTGGAAACACCATATATTTT. It codes for CASSYSIRGSGNTIYF.

The rearrangement uses TRBV28 and TRBJ1-1, with 9 positions matching TRBD1. The CDR3 loop spans 17 amino acids. Germline assignment: CDR1 MDHEN and CDR2 SYDVKM. Unmatched junction bases numbered 14, after V lost 8 bases and J lost 1 base. The CDR3 region has the DNA TGTGCCAGCCGACACCTCCCTGGACAGGGGCCGAACACTGAAGCTTTCTTT. It is translated as CASRHLPGQGPNTEAFF.

The V call is TRBV19, the J call TRBJ2-1; D is possibly TRBD1 (8 bases). The V gene's germline CDR1 is LNHDA and CDR2 SQIVND (reference sequence). The CDR3 length is 15 residues. V lost 8 bases and J 4 bases, leaving 18 bases between the germline ends. This CDR3 reads CASREVQGGYNEQFF. The DNA of the CDR3 is TGTGCCAGTCGGGAAGTACAGGGGGGGTACAATGAGCAGTTCTTC.

The V and J genes are TRBV6-2 or TRBV6-3 and TRBJ2-3, with TRBD2 matching over 11 bases. This CDR3 has 19 residues. V was clipped by 2 bases and J by 0 bases; unmatched bases: 10. Germline CDR1 is MNHEY and CDR2 is SVGEGT. CDR3 in amino acids: CASSYMGTSGVLSTDTQYF. The DNA of the CDR3 is TGTGCCAGCAGTTACATGGGGACTAGCGGAGTTCTCAGCACAGATACGCAGTATTTT.

V and J are TRBV5-1 and TRBJ2-6; 10 bases match TRBD1. The CDR3 covers 17 residues. V dropped 3 bases and J dropped 2; count of bases not matched to a gene: 5. CDR1 is SGHRS and CDR2 is YFSETQ in the germline V gene. The CDR3 loop reads CASSSDRGPPGANVLTF. DNA of the CDR3: TGCGCCAGCAGCTCCGACAGGGGGCCCCCTGGGGCCAACGTCCTGACTTTC.

The chain couples TRBV5-1 to TRBJ2-5; weak D call: TRBD1 (5 bases). Germline CDR1 reads SGHRS; CDR2 reads YFSETQ. V was cut by 1 base and J by 1 base, with 8 bases left in between. This CDR3 spans 14 amino acids. CDR3 bases: TGCGCCAGCAGCTTGTCGACAGCCCAAGAGACCCAGTACTTC. Translation: CASSLSTAQETQYF.

This clone has only one observation. The chain links TRBV4-1 to TRBJ1-4, with TRBD1 identical over 10 bases. Germline V gives CDR1 MGHRA, CDR2 YSYEKL. With V trimmed by 4 bases and J by 1 base, 3 bases remained unmatched. The CDR3 is 16 residues long. The CDR3 coding sequence is TGCGCCAGCAGCCCAGACAGGGGGCTAACTAATGAAAAACTGTTTTTT. This gives the protein CASSPDRGLTNEKLFF.

Worth noting for this clone: One end of the junction fails to match germline, which may point to a read error. The chain joins TRBV5-1 to TRBJ1-1; no definite D call. The CDR3 consists of 16 residues. Germline CDR1 and CDR2: SGHRS and YFSETQ. The CDR3 DNA is TGCGCCAGCAGTTTGGTGGACGGAGGCGCCGGCACTGAAGCTTTCTTT. It yields the protein CASSLVDGGAGTEAFF.

This chain links TRBV9 with TRBJ2-7; 11 nucleotides align to TRBD1. There are 15 residues in the CDR3. Per germline, CDR1 SGDLS and CDR2 YYNGEE. V lost 4 bases and J lost 5; bases outside the gene matches: 8. The CDR3 coding sequence is TGTGCCAGCAGCAGGGGGACAGGGGGAATCGACGAGCAGTACTTC. It encodes CASSRGTGGIDEQYF.

The CDR3, as DNA: TGTGCTAGCGGGGGGCTTTCTTCCACAGATACGCAGTATTTT. This sequence encodes CASGGLSSTDTQYF. The V and J genes are TRBV19 and TRBJ2-3; 10 bases are shared with TRBD2. Germline V gene lookup returns CDR1 LNHDA and CDR2 SQIVND (reference sequence). The CDR3 length is 14 residues.

The DNA for the CDR3 is TGTGCCAGCAGCTTAGTGACTGTTCGAGAAGGAGCCTACGAGCAGTACTTC. This translates into CASSLVTVREGAYEQYF. The J gene is TRBJ2-7, the V gene TRBV7-2; D ambiguous. In germline, CDR1 is SGHTA, CDR2 FQGNSA. The V gene lost 1 base and the J gene lost 2 bases, with 18 bases spanning the gap. The CDR3 is made up of 17 amino acids.

The V call is TRBV28, the J call TRBJ1-5; TRBD1 matches 9 bases. The CDR3 totals 17 residues. From germline, CDR1 is MDHEN and CDR2 SYDVKM. The trim removed 11 bases at V and 2 bases at J, leaving 16 bases unmatched. The CDR3 region has the DNA TGTGCCGTTCTTATGGGACAGGGAGGATTCGGCAATCAGCCCCAGCATTTT. Amino acid sequence: CAVLMGQGGFGNQPQHF.

V and J are TRBV18 and TRBJ1-2, with TRBD1 as a possible D gene (6 bases). The germline gives CDR1 KGHSH, CDR2 LQKENI. The V end lost 0 bases, the J end lost 4 bases, and 9 bases lay between the germline ends. This CDR3 is 14 amino acids long. For the CDR3, the DNA is TGTGCCAGCTCACCACCGACAGGAGTCTATGGCTACACCTTC. This encodes CASSPPTGVYGYTF.

The chain has TRBV3-1 (or the pseudogene TRBV3-2) and TRBJ1-1, with 8 nucleotides matching TRBD1. Trimming at V came to 4 bases and at J to 2 bases, leaving 6 bases not matched to a gene. The CDR3 has 15 residues. Germline CDR1 is LGHDT and CDR2 is YNNKEL (reference sequence). Here the CDR3 DNA reads TGTGCCAGCAGCCCGGACAGGGTGGGTAACACTGAAGCTTTCTTT. The encoded protein is CASSPDRVGNTEAFF.

In this sample, this clone turned up once. The genes are TRBV3-1 (or the pseudogene TRBV3-2) and TRBJ2-6, with a tentative D call TRBD1 (6 bases). With 8 bases removed from V and 4 bases from J, the gap between germline ends came to 15 bases. This CDR3 comprises 15 residues. Germline lookup yields CDR1 LGHDT and CDR2 YNNKEL (reference sequence). The CDR3 nucleotides are TGTGCCAGCGGTTTTTCCGGGACAGGGGCCAACGTCCTGACTTTC. Translating gives CASGFSGTGANVLTF.

This rearrangement joins TRBV28 to TRBJ2-3; tentative D call: TRBD2 (5 bases). V was trimmed by 6 bases and J by 5 bases, leaving 21 bases between them. The CDR3 has 16 residues. Germline CDR1 reads MDHEN; CDR2 reads SYDVKM. CDR3 residues: CASSPDRGKVIDTQYF. The CDR3, as DNA: TGTGCCAGCAGCCCAGATAGAGGGAAGGTAATAGATACGCAGTATTTT.

The CDR3, as DNA: TGTGCCAGCAGTCTTACAGGGATAAGCGAGCAGTACTTC. It codes for CASSLTGISEQYF. The chain has TRBV27 and TRBJ2-7; perhaps TRBD1 as D (6 bases). The CDR3 is 13 residues long. The germline V and J ends were trimmed by 5 bases and 6 bases, with 14 bases remaining between them. Looked up from germline, CDR1 is MNHEY and CDR2 is SMNVEV (reference sequence).

The genes are TRBV27 and TRBJ2-7, with a possible D match to TRBD1 (5 bases). Deletions cut 6 bases from V and 5 bases from J, with 8 bases between. CDR1 is MNHEY and CDR2 is SMNVEV in the germline V gene (reference sequence). The CDR3 contains 11 residues. Here the CDR3 reads CASSDSHEQYF. The CDR3 DNA reads as TGTGCCAGCAGCGACAGCCACGAGCAGTACTTC.

The rearrangement links TRBV16 to TRBJ1-1; maybe TRBD1 (5 bases). The CDR3 totals 14 residues. Per germline, CDR1 KGHSY and CDR2 FQNENV. Deletions cut 2 bases from V and 6 bases from J, with 13 bases between. CDR3 loop: CASSQERGGAEAFF. The CDR3 DNA reads as TGTGCCAGCAGCCAAGAGAGGGGAGGAGCTGAAGCTTTCTTT.

This CDR3 reads CASSYGREREAFF. CDR3 bases: TGTGCCAGCAGTTACGGAAGGGAGAGGGAAGCTTTCTTT. The chain has TRBV6-5 and TRBJ1-1, with D hard to call. V dropped 2 bases and J dropped 8 bases, with 12 bases sitting between them. CDR1 is MNHEY and CDR2 is SVGAGI in the germline V gene. The CDR3 extends over 13 amino acids.

The chain carries TRBV11-2 and TRBJ1-4, with a possible D match to TRBD1 (5 bases). The CDR3 extends over 15 amino acids. Germline V gene sequence: CDR1 SGHAT, CDR2 FQNNGV. Trimming left V 4 bases short and J 10 bases short, with 19 bases between. CDR3 in amino acids: CASSWGGVFSGKLFF. The DNA for the CDR3 is TGTGCCAGCAGCTGGGGGGGGGTCTTTAGTGGAAAACTGTTTTTT.

The chain links TRBV18 to TRBJ1-1, with unresolved D. This CDR3 is 15 amino acids long. Per germline, CDR1 KGHSH and CDR2 LQKENI. Between the trimmed V and J ends, which lost 1 base and 8 bases, there was a span of 17 bases. The DNA of the CDR3 is TGTGCCAGCTCACCACAAGGCGACAAGGTCAACGAAGCTTTCTTT. Residues: CASSPQGDKVNEAFF.

This clone has a single count. This sequence joins TRBV5-1 and TRBJ2-2, with 9 nucleotides matching TRBD1. The germline gives CDR1 SGHRS, CDR2 YFSETQ. The V gene end was trimmed by 4 bases and the J gene end by 4 bases; junction bases not matched to a gene: 5. The CDR3 has 15 residues. As DNA, the CDR3 is TGCGCCAGCAGCCCGAGGACAGGGGCCACCGGGGAGCTGTTTTTT. Protein product: CASSPRTGATGELFF.

The rearrangement joins TRBV6-5 to TRBJ2-7; a weak D match, TRBD1 (6 bases). The CDR3 contains 15 residues. V was cut by 3 bases and J by 1 base, with 13 bases left in between. Looked up from germline, CDR1 is MNHEY and CDR2 is SVGAGI. This CDR3 is CASSYDRQASYEQYF. The CDR3 DNA follows: TGTGCCAGCAGTTATGACCGACAGGCTTCCTACGAGCAGTACTTC.